The source of this T cell receptor (beta chain) is a study of post-analysis software for immune sequencing data. Study background: Some patients lacked subtype; others had relapsing-remitting, secondary progressive or progressive-relapsing disease. Findings and limits, study-wide: Co-batched samples clustered tightly together by F measure. There was significantly lower normalized Chao1 diversity in multiple sclerosis patients than in controls. Five TRBV segments, including TRBV5-6, TRBV5-1 and TRBV20-1, were more frequent in patients than controls.

TCR beta cDNA libraries had unique molecular identifiers. With roughly 0.85 to 11 million T cells as the source, 450,000 to 600,000 cDNA molecules resulted. TCRdb re-derived calls from the PCR reads in MiXCR, one entry per CDR3 protein. The sample has about 820,000 distinct CDR3 sequences, approximately 57% seen once; the top ten hold 4.6%. The CDR3 length is 13 residues. V lost 6 bases and J 0 bases, leaving 8 bases between the germline ends. In this sample, this clonotype turned up a few times. Its target is not known. The TCR was taken from a girl between 10 and 17 years old with multiple sclerosis. Sequencing used blood. This rearrangement joins TRBV12-3 or TRBV12-4 to TRBJ1-2, with D perhaps matching TRBD1 (6 bases). The CDR3, as DNA: TGTGCCAGCAGGACAGGAGCTAACTATGGCTACACCTTC. Protein product: CASRTGANYGYTF.